A selection of T cell receptor beta chains follows, all from one sample in a study of T cells in Graves' hyperthyroidism and ophthalmopathy. TCRdb redid the calling of the multiplex PCR reads with MiXCR, one entry per CDR3 protein. Of more than 500,000 distinct CDR3 sequences in the sample, more than 45% are singletons; the top ten hold 15% to 20%. Sequenced material: peripheral blood or thyroid tissue (not recorded which). Receptors were obtained from an adult woman with Graves' disease, either hyperthyroidism or ophthalmopathy (not recorded which). Each CDR3 is given without its conserved first and last residue. Fields, in order: J gene, V gene, clone size, CDR3 protein. A row's size may be missing; if present it is once, few, many or a size class.

>TRBJ2-2|TRBV29-1|few
SVSPNTGELF
>TRBJ2-7|TRBV5-1|NA
ASSLVPGGSYEQY
>TRBJ2-5|TRBV7-2|many
ASSFTGAGGQETQY
>TRBJ1-3|TRBV19|many
ASSIGDRRSGNTIY
>TRBJ1-2|TRBV6-5|many
ASSYAGGGAGDGYT
>TRBJ2-1|TRBV9|few
ASSGAMSNEQF
>TRBJ2-7|TRBV11-2|many
ASGAGGSGLWTYEQY
>TRBJ1-5|TRBV15|NA
ATSSSQGTDQPQH
>TRBJ1-6|TRBV29-1|NA
SAITGGEGSPLH
>TRBJ1-2|TRBV29-1|NA
SVEVQQNYGYT
>TRBJ1-1|TRBV6-5|many
ASSYSFAGNTEAF
>TRBJ2-6|TRBV7-3|NA
ASSPQISGANVLT
>TRBJ2-7|TRBV20-1|many
SAGTGTSSPEQY
>TRBJ2-2|TRBV6-5|many
ASRVERDITGELF
>TRBJ1-2|TRBV12-3/TRBV12-4|NA
ASSLGGETRGYT
>TRBJ1-1|TRBV24-1|NA
ATSAGGMNTEAF